The 21 T cell receptor beta chains below all came from one sample that was sequenced in a study of T cells expressing NK-cell markers. TCRdb re-called the 5' RACE reads; every CDR3 protein appears as one record, without DNA. Its clone listing holds a few hundred thousand distinct CDR3 sequences. Sequenced material: blood T cells: a sorted CD56 or NKG2C T cell subset, CD4+ or CD8+ T cells, or bulk PBMC T cells (not recorded which). The source of these receptors is a man aged 18-70 years in good health.

The chain uses TRBV20-1 and TRBJ2-4; TCRdb outputs TRBD2, but without DNA this stays unchecked. Germline lookup yields CDR1 DFQATT and CDR2 SNEGSKA (reference sequence). This CDR3 contains 15 residues. CDR3 sequence reads: CSSERTTSTKNIQYF.

The chain employs TRBV18 and TRBJ2-7; as DNA is missing, the TRBD1 call by TCRdb cannot be tested. The V gene's germline CDR1 is KGHSH and CDR2 LQKENI. CDR3 length: 16 residues. The CDR3 is CASSHGQPSQAYEQYF.

The chain carries TRBV7-9 and TRBJ2-1; TCRdb returns TRBD1, unconfirmable since there is no DNA. This CDR3 is built from 15 residues. Germline CDR1 is SEHNR and CDR2 is FQNEAQ (reference sequence). The CDR3 reads CASSPRTGSYNEQFF.

The rearrangement joins TRBV27 to TRBJ1-2; the D call of TRBD1 rests on TCRdb alone, since no DNA is present to check it. CDR3 length: 16 residues. Germline values: CDR1 MNHEY, CDR2 SMNVEV (reference sequence). CDR3 amino acids: CASSPMSGGLNYGYTF.

CDR3 residues: CSAAGTSGGTDTQYF. The chain uses TRBV20-1 and TRBJ2-3; TCRdb outputs TRBD2, but without DNA this stays unchecked. Germline CDR1 and CDR2: DFQATT and SNEGSKA (reference sequence). The CDR3 covers 15 residues.

The chain couples TRBV7-7 to TRBJ2-1. CDR3 length: 13 amino acids. Germline V gives CDR1 SSHAT, CDR2 FNYEAQ (reference sequence). The CDR3 protein is CASSRQIYNEQFF.

The V and J genes are TRBV6-5 and TRBJ1-2; TCRdb lists TRBD1, though no DNA is available to test this call. The CDR3 has 15 amino acids. Germline V lookup: CDR1 MNHEY, CDR2 SVGAGI. This CDR3 is CASKSRDRGLYGYTF.

V is TRBV11-2 and J is TRBJ1-5; TCRdb outputs TRBD1, but without DNA this stays unchecked. CDR1 and CDR2 from the germline V gene are SGHAT and FQNNGV. The CDR3 is 13 residues long. CDR3 sequence: CASSSGSNQPQHF. Combining the CDR3 with reference TRBV11-2 and TRBJ1-5 gives the whole variable domain EAGVAQSPRYKIIEKRQSVAFWCNPISGHATLYWYQQILGQGPKLLIQFQNNGVVDDSQLPKDRFSAERLKGVDSTLKIQPAKLEDSAVYLCASSSGSNQPQHFGDGTRLSIL.

V is TRBV6-5 and J is TRBJ2-3; lacking DNA, the TRBD1 call made by TCRdb goes unchecked. There are 16 residues in the CDR3. Germline loops: CDR1 MNHEY, CDR2 SVGAGI. The CDR3 here is CASSNTGGIVPDTQYF.

V usage is TRBV27 and J usage is TRBJ1-6; the D call from TCRdb, TRBD1, cannot be confirmed without DNA. Germline values: CDR1 MNHEY, CDR2 SMNVEV (reference sequence). The CDR3 is 15 amino acids. CDR3: CASSRGTGEYSPLHF.

This chain joins TRBV18 and TRBJ2-7; checking the TCRdb D call of TRBD2 is not possible without DNA. There are 13 residues in the CDR3. From germline, CDR1 is KGHSH and CDR2 LQKENI. Here the CDR3 reads CASSPPGGYEQYF.

This sequence joins TRBV15 and TRBJ1-3; the TCRdb call, TRBD1, lacks DNA for checking. The CDR3 runs to 16 residues. CDR1 is LNHNV, CDR2 YYDKDF, per germline (reference sequence). The CDR3 protein is CATSYAISGVGNTIYF.

The chain joins TRBV12-3 or TRBV12-4 to TRBJ2-1; there is no DNA to check the TCRdb D call of TRBD2. There are 15 residues in the CDR3. The CDR3 is CASSLRAGRGVEQFF.

V usage is TRBV12-3 or TRBV12-4 and J usage is TRBJ2-6. The CDR3 runs 15 residues. The CDR3: CASSVTDSGANVLTF.

The rearrangement links TRBV29-1 to TRBJ2-3; TCRdb picks TRBD1, but there is no DNA to check that call. CDR1 and CDR2 (germline): SQVTM, ANQGSEA. This CDR3 is 15 amino acids long. CDR3 in amino acids: CSVYPGATFTDTQYF.

This chain connects TRBV6-1 to TRBJ2-6. The CDR3 is made up of 13 amino acids. Per germline, CDR1 MNHNS and CDR2 SASEGT. CDR3 sequence: CASMWAGANVLTF.

The genes are TRBV18 and TRBJ2-6; TCRdb's D gene call, TRBD2, goes unchecked for lack of DNA. The CDR3 contains 16 residues. The germline CDR1 and CDR2 sequences are KGHSH and LQKENI. The CDR3 spells CASSTSLGAGANVLTF.

V is TRBV13 and J is TRBJ2-2; the D call from TCRdb, TRBD1, cannot be confirmed without DNA. The CDR3 loop spans 15 amino acids. Germline-derived CDR1 and CDR2 are PRHDT and FYEKMQ (reference sequence). The CDR3 sequence is CASSLVLAGHGELFF.

V is TRBV20-1 and J is TRBJ1-1. CDR3 size: 15 residues. Germline lookup yields CDR1 DFQATT and CDR2 SNEGSKA (reference sequence). CDR3: CSASNGAVSLFKAFF.

This sequence joins TRBV6-5 and TRBJ2-1; TCRdb's D gene call, TRBD1, goes unchecked for lack of DNA. The CDR3 consists of 17 residues. The germline gives CDR1 MNHEY, CDR2 SVGAGI. The CDR3 here is CASSSQLQGARGNEQFF.

This rearrangement joins TRBV6-1 to TRBJ2-7; lacking DNA, the TRBD1 call made by TCRdb goes unchecked. Germline loops: CDR1 MNHNS, CDR2 SASEGT. The CDR3 is made up of 16 amino acids. CDR3 sequence reads: CASRAARGQLTYEQYF.